Listed below are T cell receptor beta chains from one sample, sequenced in a study of blood T cell repertoires in COVID-19. Clones were read by immunoSEQ multiplex PCR, and TCRdb kept only the in-frame ones, dropping some. The sample yields 60,000 or so clones, roughly 90% seen once. Sequencing was done on a sample of peripheral blood. Receptors were obtained from a human donor in a cohort sampled during active COVID-19. Both conserved end residues are part of each CDR3. The order of the fields is J gene, V gene, clone size, D gene, CDR3 DNA, CDR3 protein. D genes are given only for firm matches. Clone size is shown for a subset of rows, as once, few, many or a class of expanded clone.

J: TRBJ1-4
V: TRBV27
size: .
D: .
DNA: TGTGCCAGCAGCCCCCACGATGAGGAAAAACTGTTTTTT
CDR3: CASSPHDEEKLFF

J: TRBJ2-7
V: TRBV23-1
size: .
D: .
DNA: TGCGCCAGCAGTCAACAACGAGAATACGAGCAGTACTTC
CDR3: CASSQQREYEQYF

J: TRBJ2-1
V: TRBV4-1
size: .
D: .
DNA: TGCGCCAGCGCGAAGGAGATCAATGAGCAGTTCTTC
CDR3: CASAKEINEQFF

J: TRBJ2-7
V: TRBV28
size: .
D: .
DNA: TGTGCCAGCAGTCCCTTATACGAGCAGTACTTC
CDR3: CASSPLYEQYF

J: TRBJ2-1
V: TRBV7-9
size: once
D: TRBD2
DNA: TGTGCCAGCAGCTCCCCGGGACTAGCGTACGGGGAGCAGTTCTTC
CDR3: CASSSPGLAYGEQFF

J: TRBJ2-1
V: TRBV25-1
size: .
D: TRBD2
DNA: TGTGCCAGCAGTGAGCCAGCGGGGAATGAGCAGTTCTTC
CDR3: CASSEPAGNEQFF

J: TRBJ1-1
V: TRBV7-2
size: .
D: TRBD1
DNA: TGTGCCAGCAGCTCACGGGACAGTATGAACACTGAAGCTTTCTTT
CDR3: CASSSRDSMNTEAFF

J: TRBJ2-7
V: TRBV27
size: .
D: .
DNA: TGTGCCAGCAGTTTTACCCCCCGCGAAGAGCAGTACTTC
CDR3: CASSFTPREEQYF

J: TRBJ1-1
V: TRBV6-5
size: .
D: TRBD1
DNA: TGTGCCAGCTACAGGGGGCGAACTGAAGCTTTCTTT
CDR3: CASYRGRTEAFF

J: TRBJ2-7
V: TRBV7-9
size: once
D: TRBD1
DNA: TGTGCCAGCAGCTCGCCTCTGGGACAGGGTGTGGAGCAGTACTTC
CDR3: CASSSPLGQGVEQYF

J: TRBJ2-1
V: TRBV28
size: once
D: .
DNA: TGTGCCAGTAGATCACAGGGCGGCAATGAGCAGTTCTTC
CDR3: CASRSQGGNEQFF

J: TRBJ1-6
V: TRBV4-3
size: once
D: TRBD1
DNA: TGCGCCAGCAGCCATAGAACAGGGGGCAGTAATTCACCCCTCCACTTT
CDR3: CASSHRTGGSNSPLHF

J: TRBJ1-5
V: TRBV12-3/TRBV12-4
size: .
D: .
DNA: TGTGCCAGCAGTTGGACAGCGGATCAGCCCCAGCATTTT
CDR3: CASSWTADQPQHF

J: TRBJ1-5
V: TRBV5-4
size: .
D: .
DNA: TGTGCCAGCAGCTTCGGTAGCAATCAGCCCCAGCATTTT
CDR3: CASSFGSNQPQHF

J: TRBJ2-1
V: TRBV4-3
size: .
D: .
DNA: TGCGCCAGCAGCCAAATGAGGTCTGCTTTGGATGAGCAGTTCTTC
CDR3: CASSQMRSALDEQFF

J: TRBJ1-6
V: TRBV19
size: .
D: .
DNA: TGTGCCAGTACACGAGGGTCACGAGATTCACCCCTCCACTTT
CDR3: CASTRGSRDSPLHF

J: TRBJ2-5
V: TRBV7-2
size: .
D: TRBD1
DNA: TGTGCCAGCAGCTTAGATAGTCCAGGGGGTATCGAGACCCAGTACTTC
CDR3: CASSLDSPGGIETQYF

J: TRBJ1-4
V: TRBV12-3/TRBV12-4
size: .
D: .
DNA: TGTGCCAGCAGTTTAGGTCGTGAAAAACTGTTTTTT
CDR3: CASSLGREKLFF

J: TRBJ2-3
V: TRBV5-4
size: .
D: .
DNA: TGTGCCAGCAGCTTGGCCTTCAGGGGCGGCACAGATACGCAGTATTTT
CDR3: CASSLAFRGGTDTQYF

J: TRBJ2-3
V: TRBV6-4
size: .
D: .
DNA: TGTGCCAGCAGTGAACAGGGAGGGTCCACAGATACGCAGTATTTT
CDR3: CASSEQGGSTDTQYF

J: TRBJ2-2
V: TRBV24-1
size: .
D: TRBD2
DNA: TGTGCCACCAGTGATTTGACCACTAGCGGGAGGTTGAGGGGCACCGGGGAGCTGTTTTTT
CDR3: CATSDLTTSGRLRGTGELFF

J: TRBJ2-1
V: TRBV7-9
size: .
D: .
DNA: TGTGCCAGCAGCCCTACAGGGAATCATGAGCAGTTCTTC
CDR3: CASSPTGNHEQFF

J: TRBJ2-6
V: TRBV28
size: .
D: .
DNA: TGTGCCAGCAGTCCTTCGGACTCCAGCTCTGGGGCCAACGTCCTGACTTTC
CDR3: CASSPSDSSSGANVLTF

J: TRBJ2-1
V: TRBV24-1
size: .
D: .
DNA: TGTGCCACTGGGGTGGGGGCGCCCAATGAGCAGTTCTTC
CDR3: CATGVGAPNEQFF

J: TRBJ2-3
V: TRBV15
size: .
D: TRBD2
DNA: TGTGCCACCAGGAGTCTAGCGGGAAAGAGGGGTACGCAGTATTTT
CDR3: CATRSLAGKRGTQYF

J: TRBJ1-5
V: TRBV6-5
size: .
D: .
DNA: TGTGCCAGCAGCCGAACAGGGTCAAGCAATCAGCCCCAGCATTTT
CDR3: CASSRTGSSNQPQHF

J: TRBJ1-5
V: TRBV27
size: once
D: TRBD1
DNA: TGTGCCAGCAGTCCTGGGACAGGTAATCAGCCCCAGCATTTT
CDR3: CASSPGTGNQPQHF

J: TRBJ2-3
V: TRBV4-2
size: .
D: TRBD2
DNA: TGTGCCAGCAGCCCACTGGGACTAGCGGGATCACCTAGCACAGATACGCAGTATTTT
CDR3: CASSPLGLAGSPSTDTQYF

J: TRBJ2-1
V: TRBV19
size: .
D: TRBD2
DNA: TGTGCCAGTAGTGGATCAGGGACTAGCTCGGACAATGAGCAGTTCTTC
CDR3: CASSGSGTSSDNEQFF

J: TRBJ2-7
V: TRBV6-5
size: .
D: .
DNA: TGTGCCAGCACCCGCCAGGACGAGCAGTACTTC
CDR3: CASTRQDEQYF

J: TRBJ2-5
V: TRBV6-2/TRBV6-3
size: .
D: TRBD2
DNA: TGTGCCAGCAGTTACAGGTCCGGGACTAGCGGACAAGAGACCCAGTACTTC
CDR3: CASSYRSGTSGQETQYF

J: TRBJ2-5
V: TRBV5-1
size: .
D: .
DNA: TGCGCCAGCAGCTTGGACTCAACTAGGGGGGGGACCCAGTACTTC
CDR3: CASSLDSTRGGTQYF

J: TRBJ1-5
V: TRBV29-1
size: .
D: TRBD1
DNA: TGCAGCGTTAGGGTTGGGACAGATAGCAATCAGCCCCAGCATTTT
CDR3: CSVRVGTDSNQPQHF

J: TRBJ2-5
V: TRBV2
size: .
D: TRBD1
DNA: TGTGCCAGCAGGAAAGACAGGGCAGGGGAGACCCAGTACTTC
CDR3: CASRKDRAGETQYF

J: TRBJ1-1
V: TRBV9
size: once
D: .
DNA: TGTGCCAGCAGCGTAGCTACGGCCTCCACGGGGACTGAAGCTTTCTTT
CDR3: CASSVATASTGTEAFF

J: TRBJ2-7
V: TRBV21-1
size: .
D: .
DNA: TGTGCCAGCAGCACAGCCGGGACTAGCGGGAGCTACGAGCAGTACTTC
CDR3: CASSTAGTSGSYEQYF

J: TRBJ2-1
V: TRBV18
size: .
D: TRBD2
DNA: TGTGCCAGCTCACCACTTTTTGCGGCAAGGGAGGGCAATGAGCAGTTCTTC
CDR3: CASSPLFAAREGNEQFF

J: TRBJ2-7
V: TRBV27
size: .
D: TRBD2
DNA: TGTGCCAGCAGTTTATCCACAGTGTTATTGTCCTTTAGCGGGAGGTTCAACGAGCAGTACTTC
CDR3: CASSLSTVLLSFSGRFNEQYF

J: TRBJ2-7
V: TRBV4-2
size: .
D: .
DNA: TGTGCCAGCAGCCAAGATTACCAGAGCGATTCCTACGAGCAGTACTTC
CDR3: CASSQDYQSDSYEQYF

J: TRBJ2-3
V: TRBV28
size: .
D: .
DNA: TGTGCCACCACAGAGAGTGGGTCCGATACGCAGTATTTT
CDR3: CATTESGSDTQYF